This T cell receptor beta chain was retrieved from a study of CD8 T cells in ankylosing spondylitis. Trimming cost V 0 bases and J 5 bases, with 10 bases left between them. The germline V gene has CDR1 LGHNA and CDR2 YSLEER. The CDR3 is made up of 15 amino acids. From the 5' RACE reads, TCRdb called clonotypes with MiXCR, one entry per CDR3 protein. The sample has about 220,000 distinct CDR3 sequences; 5.5% to 7.5% are singletons. Broader study findings: The study identified a TCR beta motif of under ten highly homologous variants that appeared characteristic of ankylosing spondylitis blood. Researchers reportedly found disease-linked clones significantly enriched in matched ankylosing spondylitis synovial fluid.

Regarding this clonotype: Its antigen remains unidentified.

The sequencing sample was made of blood, either unsorted or a sorted T cell fraction (not recorded which). The chain combines TRBV4-3 with TRBJ1-4; maybe TRBD1 (6 bases). The receptor comes from a male donor with ankylosing spondylitis. DNA for the CDR3: TGCGCCAGCAGCCAAGAGGACAGACAGAATGAAAAACTGTTTTTT. It is translated as CASSQEDRQNEKLFF.